The source of this T cell receptor (beta chain) is a study of T cell repertoires in cytomegalovirus infection. On this clonotype itself: Its antigen remains unknown.

TCRdb ran MiXCR on the reads and lists one entry per CDR3 protein. The table lists more than 400,000 distinct CDR3 sequences, around 27% of them singletons. The CDR3 has 17 residues. Per the germline V gene, CDR1 is LNHDA and CDR2 is SQIVND (reference sequence). With 5 bases clipped from V and 2 bases from J, the junction kept 12 bases outside the gene matches. Study-wide points: Individuals carrying CMV plus the relevant HLA were identified by cumulative frequency of public TCR beta families.

This chain joins TRBV19 and TRBJ1-5, with 7 bases identical to TRBD1. Material: PBMCs. This receptor was identified in a human donor in good health (CMV status not recorded). Some clones in this sample may be carry-over from other donors' samples. The CDR3 spells CASSFPRGRIGNQPQHF. CDR3 in DNA: TGTGCCAGTAGTTTCCCAAGGGGGCGCATCGGCAATCAGCCCCAGCATTTT. The variable domain in full, with the rest retrieved from reference TRBV19 and TRBJ1-5, is DGGITQSPKYLFRKEGQNVTLSCEQNLNHDAMYWYRQDPGQGLRLIYYSQIVNDFQKGDIAEGYSVSREKKESFPLTVTSAQKNPTAFYLCASSFPRGRIGNQPQHFGDGTRLSIL.